Listed here are 25 T cell receptor beta chains from one sample, sequenced in a study of blood T cell repertoires in COVID-19. Measured with immunoSEQ multiplex PCR; TCRdb has only the in-frame clones, and not every one. The repertoire has 450,000 or so clones, 80% to 90% of them found once; the top ten carry more than 0.7%. Sequenced input: peripheral blood. These receptors were taken from a man between 18 and 35 years old with COVID-19, enrolled during active disease.

The gene calls are TRBV6-1 and TRBJ2-7; D remains unclear. Germline V gene data show CDR1 as MNHNS and CDR2 as SASEGT. The CDR3 is made up of 12 amino acids. Between the trimmed V and J ends, which lost 1 base and 9 bases, there was a span of 10 bases. The CDR3 here is CASSEVREAQYF. DNA for the CDR3: TGTGCCAGCAGTGAAGTGCGTGAGGCGCAGTACTTC.

The chain is built from TRBV29-1 and TRBJ1-2; D gene uncertain. Looked up from germline, CDR1 is SQVTM and CDR2 is ANQGSEA. The CDR3 consists of 13 residues. Trimming removed 0 bases from V and 3 bases from J, with 8 bases in between. The CDR3 sequence is CSVEETTDYGYTF. In DNA, the CDR3 is TGCAGCGTTGAAGAAACAACAGACTATGGCTACACCTTC.

This clone was counted once. The genes are TRBV6-5 and TRBJ2-1, with TRBD2 matching over 9 bases. Germline V CDR1 and CDR2: MNHEY, SVGAGI. With 6 bases clipped from V and 4 bases from J, the junction kept 7 bases outside the gene matches. This CDR3 has 15 residues. CDR3 amino acids: CASSEREERYNEQFF. CDR3 in DNA: TGTGCCAGCAGCGAGCGGGAGGAAAGGTACAATGAGCAGTTCTTC.

This rearrangement joins TRBV11-3 to TRBJ2-5; D is unclear. The CDR3 length is 11 residues. Germline CDR1 reads SGHNT; CDR2 reads YENEEA. V dropped 2 bases and J dropped 6 bases, with 4 bases sitting between them. In DNA form, the CDR3 reads TGTGCCAGCAGCTTATGGCAGACCCAGTACTTC. As protein: CASSLWQTQYF.

The rearrangement joins TRBV5-1 to TRBJ1-2; D is unresolved. The CDR3 consists of 15 residues. Germline V gene data show CDR1 as SGHRS and CDR2 as YFSETQ. Trimming shortened V by 0 bases and J by 0 bases, and 9 bases separated the two germline ends. The CDR3 is CASSLDGLSNYGYTF. DNA for the CDR3: TGCGCCAGCAGCTTGGACGGGTTGTCTAACTATGGCTACACCTTC.

The V call is TRBV2, the J call TRBJ1-5, with TRBD1 matching 8 bases. The CDR3 contains 16 residues. J was trimmed by 0 bases and V by 3 bases; bases with no gene match: 4. Germline V gives CDR1 SNHLY, CDR2 FYNNEI. CDR3 DNA sequence: TGTGCCAGCAGTGACGACAGGGGTTATAGCAATCAGCCCCAGCATTTT. Encoded protein: CASSDDRGYSNQPQHF.

In its sample, this clone was seen a few times. This sequence joins TRBV4-2 and TRBJ2-3, with 7 nucleotides matching TRBD2. Germline V gene lookup returns CDR1 LGHNA and CDR2 YNFKEQ. This CDR3 region has 15 residues. J was trimmed by 4 bases and V by 0 bases; bases with no gene match: 4. The CDR3 sequence is CASSQDKRDADTQYF. The DNA of the CDR3 is TGTGCCAGCAGCCAAGATAAGCGGGACGCAGATACGCAGTATTTT.

In nucleotides, the CDR3 is TGTGCCAGCAGCCGGACAGGAGGGGCTTACGAGCAGTACTTC. Amino acid sequence: CASSRTGGAYEQYF. V gene TRBV7-9 combines with J gene TRBJ2-7; tentatively, D is TRBD1 (7 bases). Germline CDR1 SEHNR, CDR2 FQNEAQ (reference sequence). V dropped 5 bases and J dropped 4 bases, with 15 bases sitting between them. The CDR3 sequence is 14 residues long.

The chain is built from TRBV12-5 and TRBJ2-5, with a weak D call TRBD2 (6 bases). CDR1 is LGHNT and CDR2 is FRNRAP in the germline V gene. The CDR3 is made up of 15 amino acids. V was pared by 6 bases and J by 2 bases, with 16 bases between. DNA for the CDR3: TGTGCTAGTGGCCGAGGAGGCGGGATACAAGAGACCCAGTACTTC. Translated, it gives CASGRGGGIQETQYF.

The CDR3 DNA follows: TGTGCCAGCAGTGAAAGGGTCCGCGGGGGAGGCTACGAGCAGTACTTC. Encoded protein: CASSERVRGGGYEQYF. The chain employs TRBV2 and TRBJ2-7; 7 nucleotides agree with TRBD2. Germline V CDR1 and CDR2: SNHLY, FYNNEI. The CDR3 is 16 amino acids. The V gene end was trimmed by 2 bases and the J gene end by 3 bases; junction bases not matched to a gene: 10.

This clone has a handful of counts. This chain links TRBV18 with TRBJ2-5, with unresolved D. V was trimmed by 3 bases and J by 5 bases, leaving 22 bases between them. Germline V gives CDR1 KGHSH, CDR2 LQKENI. The CDR3 length is 17 residues. The CDR3 sequence is CASSPPRGEPSRETQYF. CDR3 bases: TGTGCCAGCTCACCTCCCCGAGGCGAACCGAGCCGCGAGACCCAGTACTTC.

The chain links TRBV14 to TRBJ2-3; 7 bases are a match to TRBD2. From germline, CDR1 is SGHDN and CDR2 FVKESK. The CDR3 runs 16 residues. V gave up 5 bases and J gave up 3 bases; unmatched junction bases: 11. CDR3 in DNA: TGTGCCAGCAGCAACGCGGCGCGGGAGAGGACAGATACGCAGTATTTT. Its protein is CASSNAARERTDTQYF.

This chain links TRBV11-3 with TRBJ2-3, with 9 bases lining up with TRBD2. Germline CDR1 SGHNT, CDR2 YENEEA. Trimming at V came to 5 bases and at J to 4 bases, leaving 4 bases not matched to a gene. This CDR3 contains 14 residues. CDR3 region: CASSKGLAPDTQYF. The DNA of the CDR3 is TGTGCCAGCAGCAAGGGACTAGCCCCAGATACGCAGTATTTT.

The chain links TRBV11-2 to TRBJ2-2; 11 nucleotides agree with TRBD1. The CDR3 sequence is 17 residues long. Germline loops: CDR1 SGHAT, CDR2 FQNNGV. Trimming at V came to 3 bases and at J to 5 bases, leaving 8 bases not matched to a gene. The CDR3 nucleotides read TGTGCCAGCAGCTTGGGTCCCGGGACAGGGGGAACCGGGGAGCTGTTTTTT. Its protein product is CASSLGPGTGGTGELFF.

The rearrangement links TRBV11-2 to TRBJ1-1; TRBD1 matches at 10 bases. The CDR3 runs to 15 residues. Germline trimming cut 3 bases from V and 7 bases from J; bases unmatched to any gene: 8. Germline V gene sequence: CDR1 SGHAT, CDR2 FQNNGV. The CDR3 DNA reads as TGTGCCAGCAGCTTCGCTGGGACAGGGGTGGGTGAAGCTTTCTTT. Translation gives CASSFAGTGVGEAFF. Variable domain in full (rest from reference TRBV11-2 and TRBJ1-1): EAGVAQSPRYKIIEKRQSVAFWCNPISGHATLYWYQQILGQGPKLLIQFQNNGVVDDSQLPKDRFSAERLKGVDSTLKIQPAKLEDSAVYLCASSFAGTGVGEAFFGQGTRLTVV.

The chain joins TRBV5-6 to TRBJ2-1; possible D gene TRBD2, 6 bases. Germline assignment: CDR1 SGHDT and CDR2 YYEEEE. V was clipped by 6 bases and J by 4 bases, with 11 bases between them. The CDR3 has 13 residues. The CDR3 loop reads CASTSGSYNEQFF. CDR3 sequence (DNA): TGTGCCAGCACCTCCGGGAGTTACAATGAGCAGTTCTTC.

The gene calls are TRBV27 and TRBJ2-3, with unresolved D. The CDR3 loop spans 14 amino acids. CDR1 MNHEY and CDR2 SMNVEV come from the germline V gene (reference sequence). Trimming took off 4 bases at V and 0 bases at J, with 8 bases between the two ends. The CDR3 here is CASSSYLSTDTQYF. Here the CDR3 DNA reads TGTGCCAGCAGTTCTTATCTCAGCACAGATACGCAGTATTTT.

The chain uses TRBV27 and TRBJ2-2, with 11 bases aligning to TRBD2. This CDR3 has 16 residues. The J segment lost 6 bases and the V segment lost 3 bases, leaving 6 bases of the junction unmatched. Germline V gene sequence: CDR1 MNHEY, CDR2 SMNVEV (reference sequence). CDR3 sequence reads: CASSFGLAGSAGELFF. Here the CDR3 DNA reads TGTGCCAGCAGTTTCGGACTAGCGGGTTCGGCCGGGGAGCTGTTTTTT.

This chain links TRBV7-3 with TRBJ2-1; TRBD2 matches at 8 bases. J was trimmed by 7 bases and V by 5 bases; bases with no gene match: 10. Germline V lookup: CDR1 SGHTA, CDR2 FQGTGA. The CDR3 totals 15 residues. In nucleotides, the CDR3 is TGTGCCAGCAGCCCTAACGGGGGGGCAGGGAATGAGCAGTTCTTC. It codes for CASSPNGGAGNEQFF.

The chain joins TRBV5-6 to TRBJ1-2, with D maybe TRBD1 (6 bases). The V gene lost 4 bases and the J gene lost 2 bases, with 15 bases spanning the gap. Germline lookup yields CDR1 SGHDT and CDR2 YYEEEE. This CDR3 has 15 residues. CDR3 region: CASSTTGTTNYGYTF. CDR3 in DNA: TGTGCCAGCAGCACAACCGGGACAACCAACTATGGCTACACCTTC.

This sequence joins TRBV30 and TRBJ1-1, with D possibly being TRBD1 (5 bases). Between the trimmed V and J ends, which lost 6 bases and 7 bases, there was a span of 12 bases. The germline CDR1 and CDR2 sequences are GTSNPN and SVGIG (reference sequence). The CDR3 contains 11 residues. CDR3 sequence reads: CACVRTFEAFF. CDR3 in DNA: TGTGCCTGTGTCCGGACATTTGAAGCTTTCTTT.

The V gene is TRBV30, the J gene TRBJ2-1; 10 bases agree with TRBD2. CDR1 is GTSNPN and CDR2 is SVGIG in the germline V gene (reference sequence). The CDR3 consists of 14 residues. V was pared by 5 bases and J by 3 bases, with 4 bases of the junction left unmatched. The CDR3 nucleotides read TGTGCCTGGTCCAGGACTAGCGGCTACAATGAGCAGTTCTTC. It encodes CAWSRTSGYNEQFF.

With regard to this clone: This specimen includes other DNA sequences encoding the same CDR3. This rearrangement joins TRBV5-1 to TRBJ2-3; 7 bases map to TRBD2. Trimming removed 1 base from V and 4 bases from J; junction bases left unmatched: 6. The CDR3 is made up of 15 amino acids. Germline-derived CDR1 and CDR2 are SGHRS and YFSETQ. DNA for the CDR3: TGCGCCAGCAGCTTGCTTGCGGGAGTTGCAGATACGCAGTATTTT. Protein sequence: CASSLLAGVADTQYF.

J is TRBJ1-4 and V is TRBV5-1; D is uncertain. Trimming pared 10 bases from V and 8 bases from J, leaving 18 bases between. This CDR3 spans 13 amino acids. The germline CDR1 and CDR2 sequences are SGHRS and YFSETQ. The CDR3 DNA sequence: TGCGCCTCCGACGGGGTGGGAAGGGAAAAACTGTTTTTT. Its translation is CASDGVGREKLFF.

This rearrangement joins TRBV2 to TRBJ1-2, with a possible D match to TRBD1 (6 bases). Deletions cut 6 bases from V and 4 bases from J, with 15 bases between. The CDR3 spans 14 residues. Germline V lookup: CDR1 SNHLY, CDR2 FYNNEI. The CDR3 loop reads CASSAGQNVYGYTF. CDR3 DNA sequence: TGTGCCAGCAGCGCCGGACAGAACGTCTATGGCTACACCTTC.